This T cell receptor beta chain was identified during a study of high-grade serous ovarian cancer treatment subgroups. For the study at large: Samples averaged about 15,000 reads and around 7,000 unique TCR beta rearrangements.

Germline-derived CDR1 and CDR2 are SGHTA and FQGTGA. The CDR3 covers 16 residues. Trimming shortened V by 2 bases and J by 0 bases, and 12 bases separated the two germline ends. Data came from immunoSEQ multiplex PCR; TCRdb stores just in-frame clones and leaves some out. The repertoire includes around 9,500 clones, approximately 90% of them detected once, and approximately 1.7% sits in the top ten. Tumor samples were obtained before definitive surgery or chemotherapy. The gene calls are TRBV7-3 and TRBJ2-3; D remains unclear. The specimen sequenced was tumor tissue. The TCR sequence derives from a human donor with high-grade serous ovarian cancer. CDR3 sequence: CASSLVGNPSTDTQYF. The CDR3 bases are TGTGCCAGCAGCTTAGTAGGGAATCCAAGCACAGATACGCAGTATTTT.